This record looks at one TCR beta chain sequence and its context. Its antigen is unknown. No qualities accompany the bases; no much larger clone lies one base away. The trial excluded patients who had a history of autoimmune disease or were on systemic immunosuppression. Peripheral blood for TCR sequencing was collected from all dose cohorts at baseline, on cycle 4 day 1, and on cycle 7 day 1. Samples came from an open-label, multicenter, first-in-human phase I dose-escalation trial of ivuxolimab. Adults with locally advanced or metastatic head and neck squamous cell, hepatocellular, melanoma or renal cell carcinoma were enrolled in the trial. CD4+ and CD8+ T cells were sorted separately from peripheral blood before TCR sequencing. For sequencing of the TCRbeta CDR3 region, genomic DNA was extracted from the sorted cells. The immunoSEQ Assay was used for sequencing of TCRbeta CDR3 regions. The table comes from immuneACCESS by way of TCRdb, which keeps in-frame sequences with V and J called. Part of the clones is missing from these tables; in studies checked, under half for an unresolved V gene and the rest for unknown reasons. The sample table contains just over 90,000 clones; only one count was recorded for about 90% of them. The ten largest clones take up over 0.7% of the sample.

This sample stems from a study of OX40 agonist ivuxolimab in advanced cancers. As for the study more broadly: Ivuxolimab was an agonistic, fully human IgG2 monoclonal antibody directed against OX40 (CD134), a costimulatory receptor. The paper reports the monotherapy dose-escalation portion (N of about 47 patients) of the phase I ivuxolimab trial. Patients were allowed to have had prior anti-PD-1, anti-PD-L1 or anti-CTLA-4 therapy, and about 40% of the dose-escalation patients had been treated with checkpoint inhibitors. Among the 52 dose-escalation patients, some 20 had hepatocellular carcinoma, some 15 melanoma, 9 renal cell carcinoma and 9 head and neck cancer. In the dose-escalation cohort, 82.7% of patients were male, and the mean age was approximately 55 years, with a range of about 23 to 90. Partial responses occurred in three dose-escalation patients: two with cutaneous melanoma and one with hepatocellular carcinoma. Peripheral TCRbeta sequencing aimed to test whether ivuxolimab altered TCR sequence diversity and caused clonal T-cell expansion. Intravenous ivuxolimab was administered to patients every 2 weeks at six dose levels: 0.01, 0.1, 0.3, 1.5, 3 and 10 mg/kg.

Points the paper makes about the study in general: Low levels of normalized T-cell clonal expansion were also seen in some nonresponding patients. The antigen specificity of the peripheral T cells that underwent clonal expansion was not determined. At doses of 0.1 to 3.0 mg/kg, clonal expansion of both CD4+ and CD8+ T cells in blood was seen between baseline and week 6. In the 0.1-3.0 mg/kg groups, partial responders had among the lowest normalized peripheral clonal expansion, particularly in CD8+ T cells. After ivuxolimab, CD8+ T cells had more expanded clones than CD4+ T cells on average.

Germline trimming: 4 bases from V, 6 bases from J; junction bases outside gene matches: 12. There are 15 amino acids in the CDR3, from cysteine to phenylalanine inclusive. Just CDR3 DNA is preserved here, 45 bases in frame from base 1. CDR1 is given as SEHNR and CDR2 as FQNEAQ, both from the germline V gene (reference sequence). The chain couples TRBV7-9 to TRBJ2-7; TRBD1 lines up with 7 middle nucleotides. This clonotype was obtained from an adult with an advanced solid tumor such as melanoma, head and neck, liver or kidney cancer. Source: CD4+ or CD8+ T cells sorted from blood, taken in a trial of the OX40 agonist ivuxolimab. The CDR3 protein is CASSSGQLRFVEQYF. The nucleotides read TGTGCCAGCAGCTCGGGACAGTTGCGTTTTGTCGAGCAGTACTTC. Outside the CDR3, residues come from the reference TRBV7-9 and TRBJ2-7 proteins, so the full variable domain is: DTGVSQNPRHKITKRGQNVTFRCDPISEHNRLYWYRQTLGQGPEFLTYFQNEAQLEKSRLLSDRFSAERPKGSFSTLEIQRTEQGDSAMYLCASSSGQLRFVEQYFGPGTRLTVT.